This TCR beta chain stems from a study of T cell changes during pregnancy in multiple sclerosis. Sequenced by immunoSEQ multiplex PCR; TCRdb stores in-frame clones only, minus some. The repertoire includes tens of thousands of clones, 80% to 95% of them detected once, and approximately 0.34% sits in the top ten. Germline V gives CDR1 LNHDA, CDR2 SQIVND (reference sequence). The CDR3 has 16 residues. Losses at the gene ends were 3 bases for V and 4 bases for J; bases not matched to a gene: 9. Sequenced material: CD4+ T cells from peripheral blood mononuclear cells, taken before pregnancy. The chain is built from TRBV19 and TRBJ2-1, with 7 bases aligning to TRBD2. This sequence originates from a female donor with multiple sclerosis, enrolled in a pregnancy study. In DNA form, the CDR3 reads TGTGCCAGTAGTATTTTGCGGGAGTTCAGGTACAATGAGCAGTTCTTC. Amino acids: CASSILREFRYNEQFF.